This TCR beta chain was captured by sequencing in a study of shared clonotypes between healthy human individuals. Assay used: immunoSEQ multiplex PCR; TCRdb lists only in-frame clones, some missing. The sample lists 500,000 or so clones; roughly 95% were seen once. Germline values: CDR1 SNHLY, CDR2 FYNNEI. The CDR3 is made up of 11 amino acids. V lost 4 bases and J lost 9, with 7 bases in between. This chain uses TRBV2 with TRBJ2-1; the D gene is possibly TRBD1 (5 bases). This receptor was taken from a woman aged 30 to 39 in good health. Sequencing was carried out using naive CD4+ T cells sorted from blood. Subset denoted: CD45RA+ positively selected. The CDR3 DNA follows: TGTGCCAGCAGTGGACAGAGTGAGCAGTTCTTC. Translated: CASSGQSEQFF. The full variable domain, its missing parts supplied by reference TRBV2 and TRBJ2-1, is EPEVTQTPSHQVTQMGQEVILRCVPISNHLYFYWYRQILGQKVEFLVSFYNNEISEKSEIFDDQFSVERPDGSNFTLKIRSTKLEDSAMYFCASSGQSEQFFGPGTRLTVL.